The clone carrying this T cell receptor (beta chain) was seen a single time. Measured with immunoSEQ multiplex PCR; TCRdb has only the in-frame clones, and not every one. The profile shows some 16,000 clones, approximately 85% of them singletons. The sample comes from a study of blood T cell repertoires in COVID-19. At the level of the study: Specimens from acute and convalescent COVID-19 originated in the United States, Italy and Spain. The analysed material was cDNA or gDNA that came from T cells, B-cell-depleted T cells, or PBMCs.

V lost 6 bases and J 0 bases, leaving 14 bases between the germline ends. Germline assignment: CDR1 SGHVS and CDR2 FQNEAQ. This CDR3 has 15 residues. Sequencing was performed on peripheral blood. The chain couples TRBV7-8 to TRBJ1-1; D is undetermined. The clonotype originates from a man between 65 and 85 years old in a cohort sampled during active COVID-19. CDR3: CASRTLQQMNTEAFF. As DNA, the CDR3 is TGTGCCAGCAGAACCTTACAGCAAATGAACACTGAAGCTTTCTTT.